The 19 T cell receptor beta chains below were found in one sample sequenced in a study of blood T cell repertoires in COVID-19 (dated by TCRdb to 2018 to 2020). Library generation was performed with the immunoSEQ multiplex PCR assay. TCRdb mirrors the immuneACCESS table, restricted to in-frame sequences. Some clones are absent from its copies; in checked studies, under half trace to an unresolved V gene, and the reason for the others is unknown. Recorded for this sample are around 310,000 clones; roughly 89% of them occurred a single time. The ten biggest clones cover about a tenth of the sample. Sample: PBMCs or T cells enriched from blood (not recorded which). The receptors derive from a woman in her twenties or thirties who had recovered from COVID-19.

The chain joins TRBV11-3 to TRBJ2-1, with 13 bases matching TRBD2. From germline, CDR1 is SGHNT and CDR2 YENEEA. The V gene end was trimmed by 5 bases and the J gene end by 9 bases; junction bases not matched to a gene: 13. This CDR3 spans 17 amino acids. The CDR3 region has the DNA TGTGCCAGCAGCCAGGAATTAGGACTAGCGGGAGAAACTGAGCAGTTCTTC. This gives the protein CASSQELGLAGETEQFF.

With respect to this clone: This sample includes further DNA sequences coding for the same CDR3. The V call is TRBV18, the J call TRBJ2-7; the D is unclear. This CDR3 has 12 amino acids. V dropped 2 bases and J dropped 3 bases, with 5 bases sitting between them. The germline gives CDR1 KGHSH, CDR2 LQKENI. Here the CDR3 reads CASSPNYYEQYF. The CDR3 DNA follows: TGTGCCAGCTCACCAAACTACTACGAGCAGTACTTC.

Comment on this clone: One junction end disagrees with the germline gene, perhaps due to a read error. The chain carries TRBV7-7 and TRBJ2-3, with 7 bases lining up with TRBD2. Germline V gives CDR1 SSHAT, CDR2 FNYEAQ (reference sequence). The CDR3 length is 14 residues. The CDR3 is CASSSGLDTDTQYF. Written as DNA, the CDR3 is TGTGCTAGCAGCTCCGGACTAGACACAGATACGCAGTATTTT.

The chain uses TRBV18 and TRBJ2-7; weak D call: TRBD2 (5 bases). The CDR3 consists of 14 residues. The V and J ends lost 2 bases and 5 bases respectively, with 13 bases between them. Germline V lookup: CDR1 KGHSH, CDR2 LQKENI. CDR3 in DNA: TGTGCCAGCTCACCAAAACTAGAATTGAACGAGCAGTACTTC. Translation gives CASSPKLELNEQYF.

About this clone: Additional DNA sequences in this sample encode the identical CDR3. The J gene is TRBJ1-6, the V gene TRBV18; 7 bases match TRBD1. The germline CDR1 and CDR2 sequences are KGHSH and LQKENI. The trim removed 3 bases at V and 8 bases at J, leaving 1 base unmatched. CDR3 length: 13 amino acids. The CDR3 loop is CASSPTGDSPLHF. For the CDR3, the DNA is TGTGCCAGCTCACCCACAGGGGATTCACCCCTCCACTTT.

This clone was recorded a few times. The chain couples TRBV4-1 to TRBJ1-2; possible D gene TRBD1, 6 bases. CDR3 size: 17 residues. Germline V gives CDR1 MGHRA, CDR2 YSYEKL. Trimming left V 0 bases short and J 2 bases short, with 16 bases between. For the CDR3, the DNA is TGCGCCAGCAGCCAAGATCGGACAGTTTTACTAAACTATGGCTACACCTTC. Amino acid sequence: CASSQDRTVLLNYGYTF.

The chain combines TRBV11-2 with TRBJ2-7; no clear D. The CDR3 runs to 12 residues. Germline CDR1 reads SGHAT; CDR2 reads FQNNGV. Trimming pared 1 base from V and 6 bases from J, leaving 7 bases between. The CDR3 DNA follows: TGTGCCAGCAGCTTAGGCGCCGTCGAGCAGTACTTC. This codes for CASSLGAVEQYF.

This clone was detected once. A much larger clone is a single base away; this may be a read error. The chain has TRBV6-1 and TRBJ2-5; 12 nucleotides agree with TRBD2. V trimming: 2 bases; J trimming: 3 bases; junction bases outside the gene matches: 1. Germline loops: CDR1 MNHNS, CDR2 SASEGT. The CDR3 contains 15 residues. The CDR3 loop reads CASSELAGGKETQYF. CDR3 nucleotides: TGTGCCAGCAGTGAACTAGCGGGAGGGAAAGAGACCCAGTACTTC.

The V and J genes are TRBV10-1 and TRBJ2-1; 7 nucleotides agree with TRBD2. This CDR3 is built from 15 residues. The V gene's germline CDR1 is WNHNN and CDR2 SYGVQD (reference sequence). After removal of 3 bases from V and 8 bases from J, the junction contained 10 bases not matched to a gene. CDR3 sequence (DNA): TGCGCCAGCAGTGATAACGTTGAGCGGGGCCATGAGCAGTTCTTC. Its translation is CASSDNVERGHEQFF.

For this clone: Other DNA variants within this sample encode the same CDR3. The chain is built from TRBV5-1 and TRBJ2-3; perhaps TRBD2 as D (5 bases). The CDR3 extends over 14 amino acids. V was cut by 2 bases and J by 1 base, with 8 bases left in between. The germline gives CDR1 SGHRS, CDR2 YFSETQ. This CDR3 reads CASSLLEGTDTQYF. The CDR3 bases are TGCGCCAGCAGCTTATTGGAGGGCACAGATACGCAGTATTTT.

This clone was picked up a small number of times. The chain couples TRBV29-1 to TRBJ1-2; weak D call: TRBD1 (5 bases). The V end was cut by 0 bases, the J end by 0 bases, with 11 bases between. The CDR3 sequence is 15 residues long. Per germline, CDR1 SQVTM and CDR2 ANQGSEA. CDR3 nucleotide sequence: TGCAGCGTTGAAGAATTTATAGGGGCTAACTATGGCTACACCTTC. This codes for CSVEEFIGANYGYTF. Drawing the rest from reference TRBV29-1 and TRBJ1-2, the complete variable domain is SAVISQKPSRDICQRGTSLTIQCQVDSQVTMMFWYRQQPGQSLTLIATANQGSEATYESGFVIDKFPISRPNLTFSTLTVSNMSPEDSSIYLCSVEEFIGANYGYTFGSGTRLTVV.

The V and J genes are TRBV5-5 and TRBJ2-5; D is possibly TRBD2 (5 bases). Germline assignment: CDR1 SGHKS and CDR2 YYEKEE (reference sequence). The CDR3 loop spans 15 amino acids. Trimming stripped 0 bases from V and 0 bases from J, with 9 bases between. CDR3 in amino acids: CASSLGWGDQETQYF. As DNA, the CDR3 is TGTGCCAGCAGCTTGGGATGGGGAGACCAAGAGACCCAGTACTTC.

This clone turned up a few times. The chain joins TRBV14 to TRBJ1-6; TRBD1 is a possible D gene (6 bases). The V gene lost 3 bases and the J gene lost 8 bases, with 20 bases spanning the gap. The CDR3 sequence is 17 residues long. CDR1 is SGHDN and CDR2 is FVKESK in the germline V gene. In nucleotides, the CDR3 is TGTGCCAGCAGCCAGCTAACAGGGACCGTAGGGCATTCACCCCTCCACTTT. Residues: CASSQLTGTVGHSPLHF.

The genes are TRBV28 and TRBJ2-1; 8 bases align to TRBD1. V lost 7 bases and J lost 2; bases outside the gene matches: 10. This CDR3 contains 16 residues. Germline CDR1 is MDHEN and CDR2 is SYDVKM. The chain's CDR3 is CASKTRTGIPYNEQFF. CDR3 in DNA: TGTGCCAGCAAGACCCGGACAGGGATCCCCTACAATGAGCAGTTCTTC.

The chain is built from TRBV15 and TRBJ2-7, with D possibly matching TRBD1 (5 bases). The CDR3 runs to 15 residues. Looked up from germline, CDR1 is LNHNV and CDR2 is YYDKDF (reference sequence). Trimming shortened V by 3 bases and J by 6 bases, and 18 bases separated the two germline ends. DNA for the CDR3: TGTGCCACCAGCAGTACTCCTCAAAGGGGTGGCGAGCAGTACTTC. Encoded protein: CATSSTPQRGGEQYF.

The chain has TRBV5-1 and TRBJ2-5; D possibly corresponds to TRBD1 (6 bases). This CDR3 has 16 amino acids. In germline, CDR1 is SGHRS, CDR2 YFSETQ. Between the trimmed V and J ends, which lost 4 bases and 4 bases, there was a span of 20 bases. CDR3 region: CASSIGQSGVGETQYF. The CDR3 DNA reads TGCGCCAGCAGCATTGGACAGAGTGGGGTCGGAGAGACCCAGTACTTC.

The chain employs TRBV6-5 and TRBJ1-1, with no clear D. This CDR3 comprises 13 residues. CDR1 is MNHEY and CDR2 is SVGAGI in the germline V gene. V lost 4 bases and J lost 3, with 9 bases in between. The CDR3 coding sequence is TGTGCCAGCAGTTCGTTGAGTGACACTGAAGCTTTCTTT. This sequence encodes CASSSLSDTEAFF.

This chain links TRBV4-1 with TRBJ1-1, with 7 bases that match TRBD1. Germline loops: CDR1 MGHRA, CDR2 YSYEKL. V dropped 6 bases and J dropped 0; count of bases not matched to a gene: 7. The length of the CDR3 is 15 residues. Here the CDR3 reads CASRRSGGVNTEAFF. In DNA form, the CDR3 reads TGCGCCAGCAGGCGTTCAGGGGGAGTGAACACTGAAGCTTTCTTT.

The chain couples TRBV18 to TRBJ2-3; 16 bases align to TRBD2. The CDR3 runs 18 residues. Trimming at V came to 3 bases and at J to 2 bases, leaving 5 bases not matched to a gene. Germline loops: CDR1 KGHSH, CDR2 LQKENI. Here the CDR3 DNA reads TGTGCCAGCTCACCTGGGACTAGCGGGAGGGCCCTCACAGATACGCAGTATTTT. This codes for CASSPGTSGRALTDTQYF.